The clone carrying this T cell receptor (beta chain) was counted many times. TCR beta CDR3 regions were amplified from RNA transcripts. RT-PCR in the first round (using the HTBI primer set) targeted the TCR CDR3. TCRdb called the multiplex PCR reads again in MiXCR, with one record for every CDR3 protein. The sample shows hundreds of thousands of distinct CDR3 sequences, roughly 16% of them seen only once. This specimen belongs to a study of T cells in Graves' hyperthyroidism and ophthalmopathy. The CDR3 covers 16 residues. V lost 4 bases, J lost 0 bases, and 16 bases lay in between. In germline, CDR1 is DFQATT, CDR2 SNEGSKA (reference sequence). Clinical symptoms, serum thyroxine, TRAb, thyroid ultrasound and orbital computed tomography established diagnosis.

The gene calls are TRBV20-1 and TRBJ1-5; possible D gene TRBD1, 6 bases. The specimen sequenced was blood. The TCR originated in a woman in her thirties with Graves' hyperthyroidism. DNA of the CDR3: TGCAGTGCTAATAGGGACACAGGAAATAGCAATCAGCCCCAGCATTTT. Amino acids: CSANRDTGNSNQPQHF.